This T cell receptor (beta chain) was captured in a study of blood T cell repertoires in COVID-19. Study at large: Samples came from the United States, Italy and Spain, spanning acute and convalescent COVID-19. In each case, the material was cDNA or gDNA derived from T cells, B-cell-depleted T cells, or PBMCs.

Original handling: The assay estimated nucleated cells by amplifying reference gene primers. Libraries were prepared by immunoSEQ multiplex PCR; TCRdb keeps only in-frame clonotypes and omits some of them. V and J calls and clone size are given by that table; D and trimming were obtained from the DNA. The table includes 250,000 to 400,000 clones, 85% to 90% detected once. Recruited during active infection, patients (from Seattle) were subsequently followed longitudinally. Germline lookup yields CDR1 SGDLS and CDR2 YYNGEE. V gave up 4 bases and J gave up 8 bases, with 16 bases separating them. The CDR3 extends over 14 amino acids.

The sequencing input was peripheral blood. This TCR came from a young woman with COVID-19, enrolled during active disease. V is TRBV9 and J is TRBJ1-5; TRBD1 might be the D (5 bases). CDR3 DNA sequence: TGTGCCAGCAGCTCAGGGATCCGATCAGAGCCCCAGCATTTT. This encodes CASSSGIRSEPQHF.